Reported below is one TCR beta chain. As processed by the authors: Nucleated cell counts were estimated from reference gene primer amplification. The method was immunoSEQ multiplex PCR; TCRdb's version includes in-frame clones alone and lacks a portion of them. Clone size and V and J calls were adopted from that table, with D and trimming inferred from the DNA. The profile shows about 35,000 clones, roughly 90% of them singletons. This sample is part of a study of blood T cell repertoires in COVID-19. Study background: Donors in the United States, Italy and Spain gave samples during acute or convalescent COVID-19. T cells, B-cell-depleted T cells, or PBMCs provided the cDNA or gDNA that served as material.

The V end lost 2 bases, the J end lost 8 bases, and 4 bases lay between the germline ends. This CDR3 has 11 residues. Germline V CDR1 and CDR2: LGHDT, YNNKEL (reference sequence). The origin of this receptor is a man aged 45 to 65 with active COVID-19. The specimen sequenced was peripheral blood. The chain couples TRBV3-1 (or the pseudogene TRBV3-2) to TRBJ2-1, with no clear D. CDR3 nucleotides: TGTGCCAGCAGCCAACGGGATGAGCAGTTCTTC. Translated: CASSQRDEQFF.